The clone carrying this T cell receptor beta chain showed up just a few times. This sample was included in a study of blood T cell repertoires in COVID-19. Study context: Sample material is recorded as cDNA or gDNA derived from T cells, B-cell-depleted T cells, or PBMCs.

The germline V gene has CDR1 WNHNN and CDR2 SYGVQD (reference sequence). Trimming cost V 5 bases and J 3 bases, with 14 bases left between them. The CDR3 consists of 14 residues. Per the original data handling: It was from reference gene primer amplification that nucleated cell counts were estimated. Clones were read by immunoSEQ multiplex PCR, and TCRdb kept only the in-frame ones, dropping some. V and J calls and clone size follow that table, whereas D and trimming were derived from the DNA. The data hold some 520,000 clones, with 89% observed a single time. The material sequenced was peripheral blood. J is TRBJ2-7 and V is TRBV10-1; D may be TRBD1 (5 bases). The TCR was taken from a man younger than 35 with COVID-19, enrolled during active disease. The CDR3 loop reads CASSYHRWVYEQYF. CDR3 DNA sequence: TGCGCCAGCAGTTATCACAGGTGGGTCTACGAGCAGTACTTC.